These 32 T cell receptor beta chains were sequenced from one sample in a study of cytomegalovirus exposure and HLA in healthy donors. The PCR was carried out with 60 Vbeta primers and 13 Jbeta primers. The table came from immunoSEQ multiplex PCR; TCRdb's copy has only in-frame clones and leaves some out. Found here are 150,000 to 200,000 clones, under 80% of them singletons; the top ten hold 2.5% to 3.5%. Sequences were obtained from PBMCs. Receptors originate from a female donor in good health and CMV-seronegative.

This clone was seen only once. The chain links TRBV29-1 to TRBJ2-7; 9 nucleotides match TRBD1. CDR1 and CDR2 (germline): SQVTM, ANQGSEA. J gave up 6 bases and V 4 bases, and 10 bases lay outside the gene matches. This CDR3 is built from 14 residues. CDR3 amino acids: CSVVSGQGKSEQYF. The CDR3 coding sequence is TGCAGCGTTGTTTCGGGACAGGGAAAGAGCGAGCAGTACTTC.

This rearrangement joins TRBV28 to TRBJ1-1, with 11 bases fitting TRBD1. The CDR3 is 14 amino acids. Germline CDR1 reads MDHEN; CDR2 reads SYDVKM. With V trimmed by 3 bases and J by 6 bases, 3 bases remained unmatched. This CDR3 reads CASSLGQGGAEAFF. CDR3 bases: TGTGCCAGCAGTTTGGGACAGGGGGGAGCTGAAGCTTTCTTT.

This chain connects TRBV7-6 to TRBJ1-1; D possibly corresponds to TRBD1 (5 bases). V lost 1 base and J 4 bases, leaving 10 bases between the germline ends. Germline-derived CDR1 and CDR2 are SGHVS and FNYEAQ. This CDR3 comprises 14 residues. CDR3 sequence (DNA): TGTGCCAGCAGCTTAGGGGGGGTGGCCACTGAAGCTTTCTTT. It encodes CASSLGGVATEAFF.

This sequence joins TRBV28 and TRBJ2-7; 10 nucleotides agree with TRBD2. The germline CDR1 and CDR2 sequences are MDHEN and SYDVKM. The CDR3 runs 15 residues. V dropped 5 bases and J dropped 0; count of bases not matched to a gene: 4. The CDR3 loop is CASSVSGGSSYEQYF. The DNA of the CDR3 is TGTGCCAGCAGTGTTAGCGGGGGGAGCTCCTACGAGCAGTACTTC.

The chain joins TRBV5-6 to TRBJ1-2, with D hard to call. Between the trimmed V and J ends, which lost 4 bases and 0 bases, there was a span of 10 bases. The CDR3 length is 14 residues. CDR1 is SGHDT, CDR2 YYEEEE, per germline. This CDR3 is CASSARGANYGYTF. DNA of the CDR3: TGTGCCAGCAGCGCGCGGGGAGCTAACTATGGCTACACCTTC.

This chain links TRBV7-2 with TRBJ2-5; D possibly corresponds to TRBD1 (6 bases). Germline CDR1 reads SGHTA; CDR2 reads FQGNSA. With 7 bases removed from V and 1 base from J, the gap between germline ends came to 13 bases. The CDR3 totals 14 residues. The CDR3 sequence is CASIPGAVQETQYF. CDR3 DNA sequence: TGTGCCAGCATCCCAGGGGCGGTCCAAGAGACCCAGTACTTC.

This chain uses TRBV6-1 with TRBJ1-5, with D maybe TRBD1 (6 bases). CDR3 size: 15 residues. V dropped 6 bases and J dropped 2 bases, with 14 bases sitting between them. Germline CDR1 reads MNHNS; CDR2 reads SASEGT. CDR3: CASSDARGGNQPQHF. Here the CDR3 DNA reads TGTGCCAGCAGCGACGCCAGGGGAGGCAATCAGCCCCAGCATTTT.

The table lists this clone with a few counts. This rearrangement joins TRBV7-3 to TRBJ2-3, with TRBD2 identical over 10 bases. The CDR3 consists of 15 residues. Trimming at V came to 2 bases and at J to 8 bases, leaving 7 bases not matched to a gene. Germline V lookup: CDR1 SGHTA, CDR2 FQGTGA. The CDR3 sequence: CASSLSAASGGTQYF. CDR3 DNA sequence: TGTGCCAGCAGCTTATCGGCGGCTAGCGGGGGTACGCAGTATTTT.

The rearrangement uses TRBV5-4 and TRBJ2-7; 9 bases agree with TRBD1. Germline lookup yields CDR1 SGHNT and CDR2 YYREEE (reference sequence). With V trimmed by 4 bases and J by 0 bases, 5 bases remained unmatched. This CDR3 region has 15 residues. CDR3 sequence reads: CASSTGTGSSYEQYF. The CDR3 DNA is TGTGCCAGCAGCACCGGGACAGGGAGCTCCTACGAGCAGTACTTC.

The CDR3 DNA is TGTGCCAGCAGCTTAGCCGGGGGTGCTAACACCGGGGAGCTGTTTTTT. This gives the protein CASSLAGGANTGELFF. The genes are TRBV7-6 and TRBJ2-2; perhaps TRBD2 as D (6 bases). The length of the CDR3 is 16 residues. The V end was cut by 0 bases, the J end by 2 bases, with 10 bases between. Germline CDR1 reads SGHVS; CDR2 reads FNYEAQ.

The chain joins TRBV14 to TRBJ1-4, with 9 bases fitting TRBD1. There are 16 residues in the CDR3. The J segment lost 0 bases and the V segment lost 3 bases, leaving 2 bases of the junction unmatched. Germline CDR1 reads SGHDN; CDR2 reads FVKESK. CDR3 sequence reads: CASSQDRGATNEKLFF. As DNA, the CDR3 is TGTGCCAGCAGCCAGGACAGGGGTGCAACTAATGAAAAACTGTTTTTT.

The chain carries TRBV6-4 and TRBJ2-2; 9 bases match TRBD2. The V and J ends lost 2 bases and 5 bases, in that order; junction bases with no gene match: 6. The germline gives CDR1 MRHNA, CDR2 SNTAGT. This CDR3 has 16 residues. The CDR3 sequence: CASSDLSGRGTGELFF. CDR3 sequence (DNA): TGTGCCAGCAGTGACCTTAGCGGGAGAGGTACCGGGGAGCTGTTTTTT.

This chain connects TRBV9 to TRBJ1-1; 7 positions agree with TRBD1. Looked up from germline, CDR1 is SGDLS and CDR2 is YYNGEE. With 0 bases clipped from V and 4 bases from J, the junction kept 12 bases outside the gene matches. The CDR3 consists of 17 residues. The DNA of the CDR3 is TGTGCCAGCAGCGTAGAACAGGGGTTTGAATTCGGCACTGAAGCTTTCTTT. Translated, it gives CASSVEQGFEFGTEAFF. The full variable domain, rest sourced from reference TRBV9 and TRBJ1-1, is DSGVTQTPKHLITATGQRVTLRCSPRSGDLSVYWYQQSLDQGLQFLIQYYNGEERAKGNILERFSAQQFPDLHSELNLSSLELGDSALYFCASSVEQGFEFGTEAFFGQGTRLTVV.

This clone turned up a few times. The chain uses TRBV28 and TRBJ1-3; unclear D gene. This CDR3 comprises 14 residues. The germline V gene has CDR1 MDHEN and CDR2 SYDVKM. The V end was cut by 8 bases, the J end by 0 bases, with 11 bases between. The CDR3 DNA is TGTGCCAGCCTCATGGGCCTCTCTGGAAACACCATATATTTT. Translation: CASLMGLSGNTIYF.

The V call is TRBV18, the J call TRBJ2-7; 12 nucleotides align to TRBD1. Germline V gene data show CDR1 as KGHSH and CDR2 as LQKENI. The CDR3 contains 19 residues. The trim removed 6 bases at V and 0 bases at J, leaving 15 bases unmatched. The CDR3 DNA reads TGTGCCAGCTCCGGGGGGGACAGGGGGCGTACCCCCCTCTCCTACGAGCAGTACTTC. This gives the protein CASSGGDRGRTPLSYEQYF.

The rearrangement links TRBV29-1 to TRBJ1-4, with unresolved D. This CDR3 has 12 residues. The V gene's germline CDR1 is SQVTM and CDR2 ANQGSEA. Trimming removed 4 bases at V and 4 bases at J, with 7 bases between. The CDR3 DNA follows: TGCAGCGTTGTTAGCCGTAATGAAAAACTGTTTTTT. Amino acids: CSVVSRNEKLFF.

Only one count was recorded for this clone. The chain employs TRBV27 and TRBJ1-1, with unresolved D. The CDR3 loop spans 13 amino acids. Trimming cost V 4 bases and J 6 bases, with 12 bases left between them. Germline V gene lookup returns CDR1 MNHEY and CDR2 SMNVEV (reference sequence). CDR3 loop: CASSSWESPEAFF. For the CDR3, the DNA is TGTGCCAGCAGTTCGTGGGAGTCTCCTGAAGCTTTCTTT.

The chain joins TRBV13 to TRBJ2-3; TRBD2 agrees at 8 bases. CDR1 is PRHDT and CDR2 is FYEKMQ in the germline V gene (reference sequence). V lost 5 bases and J lost 6; bases outside the gene matches: 16. The CDR3 has 17 residues. The CDR3 loop reads CASSPLGSGTLADTQYF. The CDR3, as DNA: TGTGCCAGCAGCCCCCTTGGTAGCGGGACACTCGCGGATACGCAGTATTTT.

The rearrangement joins TRBV4-3 to TRBJ1-5; TRBD1 matches at 9 bases. The CDR3 sequence is 14 residues long. V was pared by 1 base and J by 7 bases, with 2 bases of the junction left unmatched. The germline CDR1 and CDR2 sequences are LGHNA and YSLEER. The CDR3 loop is CASSQGTGAQPQHF. The CDR3 bases are TGCGCCAGCAGCCAAGGGACAGGGGCCCAGCCCCAGCATTTT.

This clone was counted a few times. The V gene is TRBV29-1, the J gene TRBJ1-2; D unclear. The CDR3 length is 10 residues. Germline CDR1 SQVTM, CDR2 ANQGSEA. Trimming cost V 6 bases and J 7 bases, with 9 bases left between them. The CDR3 sequence is CSVATFGYTF. CDR3 nucleotides: TGCAGCGTGGCAACCTTTGGCTACACCTTC. Together with reference TRBV29-1 and TRBJ1-2, the CDR3 gives the full variable domain: SAVISQKPSRDICQRGTSLTIQCQVDSQVTMMFWYRQQPGQSLTLIATANQGSEATYESGFVIDKFPISRPNLTFSTLTVSNMSPEDSSIYLCSVATFGYTFGSGTRLTVV.

The chain combines TRBV4-2 with TRBJ2-7, with 7 nucleotides matching TRBD2. Trimming cost V 1 base and J 0 bases; bases outside gene matches: 6. The CDR3 sequence is 16 residues long. CDR1 and CDR2 from the germline V gene are LGHNA and YNFKEQ. CDR3 bases: TGTGCCAGCAGCCAAGTAACTAGCGTTACCTCCTACGAGCAGTACTTC. Residues: CASSQVTSVTSYEQYF.

The gene calls are TRBV5-1 and TRBJ2-3, with a possible D match to TRBD1 (8 bases). In germline, CDR1 is SGHRS, CDR2 YFSETQ. CDR3 size: 16 residues. Trimming took 4 bases from V and 1 from J, leaving 16 bases between them. CDR3 amino acids: CASSNTGGVGTDTQYF. The CDR3 region has the DNA TGCGCCAGCAGCAATACAGGGGGGGTAGGCACAGATACGCAGTATTTT.

V and J are TRBV9 and TRBJ2-3; tentative D call: TRBD2 (6 bases). CDR3 size: 16 residues. CDR1 is SGDLS, CDR2 YYNGEE, per germline. Trimming cost V 3 bases and J 8 bases, with 22 bases left between them. Here the CDR3 reads CASSETTRAFLGTQYF. CDR3 DNA: TGTGCCAGCAGCGAAACGACTAGGGCGTTTTTGGGTACGCAGTATTTT.

CDR3 amino acids: CASSYGQGSGEQYF. The CDR3 DNA reads TGTGCCAGCAGTTACGGACAGGGGTCTGGCGAGCAGTACTTC. V usage is TRBV6-5 and J usage is TRBJ2-5, with 9 nucleotides matching TRBD1. The end of the DNA fits TRBJ2-7 better, so the J call may be wrong. Germline CDR1 reads MNHEY; CDR2 reads SVGAGI. The CDR3 loop spans 14 amino acids.

CDR3 coding DNA: TGTGCCAGCAGCGTAGCGACAGACTATGGCTACACCTTC. It codes for CASSVATDYGYTF. The V gene is TRBV9, the J gene TRBJ1-2, with D possibly being TRBD1 (5 bases). Trimming cost V 0 bases and J 3 bases, with 6 bases left between them. Germline-derived CDR1 and CDR2 are SGDLS and YYNGEE. The CDR3 is made up of 13 amino acids.

This clone occurred once. The chain recombines TRBV5-6 with TRBJ1-5; D might be TRBD1 (6 bases). This CDR3 contains 14 residues. CDR1 is SGHDT and CDR2 is YYEEEE in the germline V gene. The V end lost 4 bases, the J end lost 6 bases, and 14 bases lay between the germline ends. CDR3 bases: TGTGCCAGCAGCGAACTCAGGGGCGGTCAGCCCCAGCATTTT. Its protein is CASSELRGGQPQHF. The full variable domain, in which reference TRBV5-6 and TRBJ1-5 provide the parts outside the CDR3, is DAGVTQSPTHLIKTRGQQVTLRCSPKSGHDTVSWYQQALGQGPQFIFQYYEEEERQRGNFPDRFSGHQFPNYSSELNVNALLLGDSALYLCASSELRGGQPQHFGDGTRLSIL.

The gene calls are TRBV28 and TRBJ2-7; perhaps TRBD2 as D (7 bases). The CDR3 contains 13 residues. From germline, CDR1 is MDHEN and CDR2 SYDVKM. Trimming took 5 bases from V and 4 from J, leaving 12 bases between them. CDR3 coding DNA: TGTGCCAGCAGTCGGGGGGCTCGGTACGAGCAGTACTTC. This codes for CASSRGARYEQYF.

CDR3 sequence: CASRGTYSSNQPQHF. CDR3 nucleotide sequence: TGTGCCAGCAGAGGGACATACAGTAGCAATCAGCCCCAGCATTTT. The chain uses TRBV6-5 and TRBJ1-5; possible D gene TRBD1, 6 bases. Trimming pared 6 bases from V and 0 bases from J, leaving 12 bases between. The CDR3 is made up of 15 amino acids. CDR1 is MNHEY, CDR2 SVGAGI, per germline.

The V and J genes are TRBV28 and TRBJ2-1; TRBD2 aligns across 8 bases. The J segment lost 5 bases and the V segment lost 2 bases, leaving 5 bases of the junction unmatched. The V gene's germline CDR1 is MDHEN and CDR2 SYDVKM. This CDR3 is 15 amino acids long. The chain's CDR3 is CASSLASGYDNEQFF. CDR3 DNA: TGTGCCAGCAGTTTAGCTAGCGGGTACGACAATGAGCAGTTCTTC.

The V gene is TRBV19, the J gene TRBJ1-5; 9 nucleotides line up with TRBD1. Germline V lookup: CDR1 LNHDA, CDR2 SQIVND (reference sequence). V shed 5 bases and J 4 bases; nucleotides not matched to a gene: 9. CDR3 size: 16 residues. The CDR3 here is CASSPRQGVVNQPQHF. CDR3 bases: TGTGCCAGTAGTCCGCGACAGGGGGTGGTTAATCAGCCCCAGCATTTT.

V gene TRBV7-3 combines with J gene TRBJ1-6; D not resolved. The CDR3 runs 13 residues. Deletions cut 5 bases from V and 6 bases from J, with 8 bases between. The germline V gene has CDR1 SGHTA and CDR2 FQGTGA. In DNA, the CDR3 is TGTGCCAGCAGCCCAGGATCTAATTCACCCCTCCACTTT. Amino acids: CASSPGSNSPLHF.

The chain joins TRBV19 to TRBJ2-4; 7 nucleotides line up with TRBD1. V lost 7 bases to trimming and J lost 10 bases; unmatched junction nucleotides: 13. The CDR3 runs to 14 residues. Germline CDR1 LNHDA, CDR2 SQIVND (reference sequence). CDR3 coding DNA: TGTGCCAGTACCGTGACAGGGAACAACGGGATTCAGTACTTC. Its protein is CASTVTGNNGIQYF. Looking up the rest from reference TRBV19 and TRBJ2-4 gives the full variable domain: DGGITQSPKYLFRKEGQNVTLSCEQNLNHDAMYWYRQDPGQGLRLIYYSQIVNDFQKGDIAEGYSVSREKKESFPLTVTSAQKNPTAFYLCASTVTGNNGIQYFGAGTRLSVL.